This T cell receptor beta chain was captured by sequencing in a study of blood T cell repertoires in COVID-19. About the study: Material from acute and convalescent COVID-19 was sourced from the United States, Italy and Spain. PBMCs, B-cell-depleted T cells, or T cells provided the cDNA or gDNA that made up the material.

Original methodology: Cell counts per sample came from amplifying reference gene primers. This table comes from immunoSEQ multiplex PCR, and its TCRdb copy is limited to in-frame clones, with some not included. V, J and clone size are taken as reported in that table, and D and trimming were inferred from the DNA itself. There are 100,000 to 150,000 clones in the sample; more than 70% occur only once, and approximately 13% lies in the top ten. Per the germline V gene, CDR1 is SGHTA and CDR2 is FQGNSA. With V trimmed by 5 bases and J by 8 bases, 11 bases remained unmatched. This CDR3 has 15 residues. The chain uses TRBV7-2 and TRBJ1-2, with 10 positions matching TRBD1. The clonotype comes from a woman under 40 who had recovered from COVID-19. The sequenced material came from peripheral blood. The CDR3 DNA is TGTGCCAGCAGCCCGAGACAGGGGGCTTTACAGGGCTACACCTTC. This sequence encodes CASSPRQGALQGYTF. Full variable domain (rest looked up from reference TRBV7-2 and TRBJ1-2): GAGVSQSPSNKVTEKGKDVELRCDPISGHTALYWYRQSLGQGLEFLIYFQGNSAPDKSGLPSDRFSAERTGGSVSTLTIQRTQQEDSAVYLCASSPRQGALQGYTFGSGTRLTVV.